This is a list of T cell receptor beta chains from one sample in a study of T cell repertoires in cytomegalovirus infection. MiXCR, applied by TCRdb to the reads, yields one record per CDR3 protein. The repertoire holds approximately 750,000 distinct CDR3 sequences, with 35% to 45% as singletons. The sample taken for sequencing was PBMCs. The receptors come from a human donor in good health (CMV status not recorded). Some clones in this sample may be carry-over from other donors' samples. CDR3s include the opening cysteine and the closing phenylalanine or tryptophan. A D gene is named only where the DNA matches it firmly. The size of a clone is reported for some rows only, either as once, few or many, or as a class for expanded clones.

D: -
size: -
J: TRBJ1-5
V: TRBV20-1
CDR3: CSARDGTQPQHF
DNA: TGCAGTGCTAGAGATGGCACTCAGCCCCAGCATTTT

D: -
size: -
J: TRBJ2-7
V: TRBV28
CDR3: CASSGGVGDNEQYF
DNA: TGTGCCAGCAGCGGGGGAGTCGGCGATAACGAGCAGTACTTC

D: TRBD2
size: -
J: TRBJ2-2
V: TRBV5-4
CDR3: CASSFPTSVTTGELFF
DNA: TGTGCCAGCAGCTTTCCGACTAGCGTCACGACCGGGGAGCTGTTTTTT

D: -
size: -
J: TRBJ2-2
V: TRBV5-5
CDR3: CASSGAITGYPGELFF
DNA: TGTGCCAGCAGCGGGGCTATTACAGGGTACCCCGGGGAGCTGTTTTTT

D: -
size: once
J: TRBJ1-5
V: TRBV11-2
CDR3: CASSLEAGSNQPQHF
DNA: TGTGCCAGCAGCTTAGAAGCGGGGAGCAATCAGCCCCAGCATTTT

D: TRBD2
size: -
J: TRBJ2-1
V: TRBV5-6
CDR3: CARSLWEGHSDEQFF
DNA: TGTGCCAGAAGCTTGTGGGAGGGCCATTCGGATGAGCAGTTCTTC

D: -
size: -
J: TRBJ1-2
V: TRBV15
CDR3: CATSRRQGPYTF
DNA: TGTGCCACCAGCAGGAGGCAGGGACCCTACACCTTC

D: -
size: many
J: TRBJ1-3
V: TRBV7-2
CDR3: CASSLAGISLNTIYF
DNA: TGTGCCAGCAGCTTAGCGGGGATCTCATTAAACACCATATATTTT

D: TRBD2
size: few
J: TRBJ2-1
V: TRBV19
CDR3: CASSIGLAGGSSYNEQFF
DNA: TGTGCCAGTAGTATAGGACTAGCGGGAGGCAGCTCCTACAATGAGCAGTTCTTC

D: -
size: many
J: TRBJ1-1
V: TRBV28
CDR3: CASSLRGGHTEAFF
DNA: TGTGCCAGCAGTTTAAGGGGGGGCCACACTGAAGCTTTCTTT

D: TRBD2
size: few
J: TRBJ2-7
V: TRBV20-1
CDR3: CSAPAGGLPYEQYF
DNA: TGCAGTGCTCCAGCGGGGGGCCTCCCCTACGAGCAGTACTTC

D: -
size: few
J: TRBJ2-1
V: TRBV6-1
CDR3: CASSHPGRGREQFF
DNA: TGTGCCAGCAGTCATCCGGGACGGGGTCGTGAGCAGTTCTTC

D: -
size: -
J: TRBJ1-5
V: TRBV7-2
CDR3: CASSPQGVGGNQPQHF
DNA: TGTGCCAGCAGCCCCCAGGGAGTTGGGGGCAATCAGCCCCAGCATTTT

D: TRBD1
size: few
J: TRBJ1-1
V: TRBV7-9
CDR3: CASSTPRGPDTEAFF
DNA: TGTGCCAGCAGCACACCGAGGGGGCCCGACACTGAAGCTTTCTTT

D: -
size: -
J: TRBJ1-2
V: TRBV5-1
CDR3: CASSRGRESYGYTF
DNA: TGCGCCAGCAGTCGGGGCAGGGAGTCCTATGGCTACACCTTC

D: -
size: -
J: TRBJ2-2
V: TRBV5-1
CDR3: CASSFGQTTGELFF
DNA: TGCGCCAGCAGCTTTGGGCAGACCACCGGGGAGCTGTTTTTT